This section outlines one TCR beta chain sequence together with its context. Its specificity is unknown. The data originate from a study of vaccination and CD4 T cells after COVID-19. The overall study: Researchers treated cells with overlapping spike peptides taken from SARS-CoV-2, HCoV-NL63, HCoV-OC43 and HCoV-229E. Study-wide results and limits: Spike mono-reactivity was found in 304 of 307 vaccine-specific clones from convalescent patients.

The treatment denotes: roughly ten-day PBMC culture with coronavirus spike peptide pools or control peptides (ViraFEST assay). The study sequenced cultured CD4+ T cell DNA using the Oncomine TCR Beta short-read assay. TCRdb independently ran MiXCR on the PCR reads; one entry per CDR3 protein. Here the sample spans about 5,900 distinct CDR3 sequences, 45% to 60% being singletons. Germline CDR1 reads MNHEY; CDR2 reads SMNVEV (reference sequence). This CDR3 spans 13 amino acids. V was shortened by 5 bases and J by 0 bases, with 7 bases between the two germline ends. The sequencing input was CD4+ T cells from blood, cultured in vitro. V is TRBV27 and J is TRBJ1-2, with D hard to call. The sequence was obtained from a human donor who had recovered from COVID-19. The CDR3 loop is CASSGNANYGYTF. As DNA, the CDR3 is TGTGCCAGCAGTGGGAACGCTAACTATGGCTACACCTTC.